This entry describes one T cell receptor beta chain. Profiling relied on immunoSEQ multiplex PCR, and the TCRdb table lists in-frame clones only, not all of them. Of roughly 250,000 clones listed, 88% were seen once; the top ten hold around 2.9%. Germline V gene sequence: CDR1 LGHNA, CDR2 YNFKEQ. The CDR3 has 15 amino acids. The J segment lost 6 bases and the V segment lost 1 base, leaving 2 bases of the junction unmatched. This entry comes from a study of blood T cell repertoires in COVID-19. The rearrangement links TRBV4-2 to TRBJ2-1; 11 bases are shared with TRBD2. The material sequenced was PBMCs or T cells enriched from blood (not recorded which). This clonotype was sampled from a woman between 50 and 59 years old who had recovered from COVID-19. The CDR3 spells CASSQGLAGGNEQFF. The DNA for the CDR3 is TGTGCCAGCAGCCAAGGGCTAGCGGGAGGCAATGAGCAGTTCTTC.